This T cell receptor beta chain derives from a study of spatial heterogeneity in lung cancer. A distinct unique molecular identifier was carried by each TCR cDNA molecule. A single record per CDR3 protein comes from TCRdb applying MiXCR to the 5' RACE reads. The table has tens of thousands of distinct CDR3 sequences, approximately 7.2% seen once; the top ten hold around 29%. Time point: sample taken at primary tumor resection. No cells were sorted before sequencing. The whole RNA sequenced was extracted from tumor, nontumor lung or frozen PBMC. V lost 2 bases to trimming and J lost 1 base, with 11 bases between them. This CDR3 region has 15 residues. Germline-derived CDR1 and CDR2 are SGHRS and YFSETQ. Note on this clonotype: Its cognate antigen is unknown.

Study conclusions and caveats: At resection, ubiquitous expanded tumor TCRs appeared in blood more than at follow-up.

The sample consisted of PBMCs, taken at surgery. The chain uses TRBV5-1 and TRBJ2-3, with D tentatively TRBD1 (6 bases). The sequence derives from a female donor with early-stage non-small cell lung cancer. In DNA form, the CDR3 reads TGCGCCAGCAGCTTCGAGACAGGAGGCACAGATACGCAGTATTTT. Protein: CASSFETGGTDTQYF. Looking up the rest from reference TRBV5-1 and TRBJ2-3 gives the full variable domain: KAGVTQTPRYLIKTRGQQVTLSCSPISGHRSVSWYQQTPGQGLQFLFEYFSETQRNKGNFPGRFSGRQFSNSRSEMNVSTLELGDSALYLCASSFETGGTDTQYFGPGTRLTVL.